What follows are 24 T cell receptor beta chains derived from one specimen sequenced in a study of cytomegalovirus exposure and HLA in healthy donors. The repertoire was sequenced with immunoSEQ multiplex PCR; TCRdb's copy has only in-frame clones and lacks some. This sample carries 110,000 to 150,000 clones, approximately 91% of them seen once, and the ten largest clones take about 0.64%. Sequenced input: PBMCs. The receptors derive from a man younger than 35 in good health and CMV-seronegative.

The chain employs TRBV27 and TRBJ2-3; 10 bases agree with TRBD1. Germline V lookup: CDR1 MNHEY, CDR2 SMNVEV (reference sequence). V shed 6 bases, J shed 5 bases, and the junction held 2 bases outside the gene matches. This CDR3 comprises 13 residues. CDR3: CASRTGGGDTQYF. CDR3 DNA: TGTGCCAGCAGGACAGGGGGCGGAGATACGCAGTATTTT.

This chain connects TRBV5-1 to TRBJ2-1, with TRBD2 matching 7 bases. The CDR3 spans 18 residues. The V gene end was trimmed by 5 bases and the J gene end by 0 bases; junction bases not matched to a gene: 14. Germline V gives CDR1 SGHRS, CDR2 YFSETQ. The CDR3 region has the DNA TGCGCCAGCAGAAACCTTCTCCCCGGGGGGAGCTCCTACAATGAGCAGTTCTTC. It yields the protein CASRNLLPGGSSYNEQFF.

The chain employs TRBV6-5 and TRBJ1-1; TRBD1 matches 7 bases. The CDR3 is made up of 16 amino acids. In germline, CDR1 is MNHEY, CDR2 SVGAGI. V was pared by 0 bases and J by 0 bases, with 4 bases of the junction left unmatched. CDR3 nucleotide sequence: TGTGCCAGCAGTTACTCTTTCGGGACAGTGAACACTGAAGCTTTCTTT. Protein: CASSYSFGTVNTEAFF.

This CDR3 is CAWSERGGTEAFF. The CDR3 DNA is TGTGCCTGGAGTGAGAGGGGGGGCACTGAAGCTTTCTTT. V usage is TRBV30 and J usage is TRBJ1-1; D may be TRBD1 (6 bases). Deletions cut 1 base from V and 4 bases from J, with 10 bases between. CDR3 length equals 13 residues. The germline V gene encodes CDR1 GTSNPN and CDR2 SVGIG (reference sequence).

The chain recombines TRBV5-8 with TRBJ1-5; 7 bases agree with TRBD1. The CDR3 extends over 13 amino acids. V shed 3 bases and J 5 bases; nucleotides not matched to a gene: 2. Germline-derived CDR1 and CDR2 are SGHTS and YDEGEE. In nucleotides, the CDR3 is TGTGCCAGCAGCTGGGACAGTTATCAGCCCCAGCATTTT. The encoded protein is CASSWDSYQPQHF.

J is TRBJ2-3 and V is TRBV19, with TRBD2 matching 13 bases. From germline, CDR1 is LNHDA and CDR2 SQIVND (reference sequence). Losses at the gene ends were 7 bases for V and 4 bases for J; bases not matched to a gene: 14. The CDR3 length is 18 residues. The CDR3, as DNA: TGTGCCAGTACCCTCGGACTAGCGGGAGCGGGTTTTGCAGATACGCAGTATTTT. Amino acids: CASTLGLAGAGFADTQYF.

The chain carries TRBV7-2 and TRBJ1-1, with a tentative D call TRBD1 (6 bases). The CDR3 spans 16 residues. Germline V gene lookup returns CDR1 SGHTA and CDR2 FQGNSA. V lost 5 bases and J lost 0, with 16 bases in between. CDR3 nucleotides: TGTGCCAGCAGCGCTTACAGGGCTGGGATGAACACTGAAGCTTTCTTT. Protein product: CASSAYRAGMNTEAFF.

This chain uses TRBV7-9 with TRBJ2-1, with 10 bases that match TRBD2. Per the germline V gene, CDR1 is SEHNR and CDR2 is FQNEAQ (reference sequence). The CDR3 has 13 amino acids. Germline trimming cut 11 bases from V and 8 bases from J; bases unmatched to any gene: 9. CDR3 sequence: CAPGASGSDEQFF. The CDR3 DNA is TGTGCCCCCGGGGCTAGCGGGAGCGATGAGCAGTTCTTC. Full variable domain (outside the CDR3, taken from reference TRBV7-9 and TRBJ2-1): DTGVSQNPRHKITKRGQNVTFRCDPISEHNRLYWYRQTLGQGPEFLTYFQNEAQLEKSRLLSDRFSAERPKGSFSTLEIQRTEQGDSAMYLCAPGASGSDEQFFGPGTRLTVL.

The chain has TRBV27 and TRBJ1-4; D gene ambiguous. The ends were cut back, 2 bases at V and 0 bases at J, with 7 bases in the middle. The CDR3 totals 15 residues. Germline CDR1 reads MNHEY; CDR2 reads SMNVEV (reference sequence). The CDR3 sequence: CASSLVYATNEKLFF. The CDR3 DNA reads TGTGCCAGCAGTTTAGTTTATGCAACTAATGAAAAACTGTTTTTT.

This chain uses TRBV4-1 with TRBJ2-7, with 8 bases lining up with TRBD2. With 3 bases clipped from V and 2 bases from J, the junction kept 6 bases outside the gene matches. This CDR3 comprises 15 residues. Germline CDR1 reads MGHRA; CDR2 reads YSYEKL. Here the CDR3 DNA reads TGCGCCAGCAGCCAGCTAGCGGGTAGGGCCTACGAGCAGTACGTC. Encoded protein: CASSQLAGRAYEQYV.

This chain uses TRBV19 with TRBJ2-3; TRBD1 is a possible D gene (5 bases). With 4 bases removed from V and 0 bases from J, the gap between germline ends came to 11 bases. The germline gives CDR1 LNHDA, CDR2 SQIVND (reference sequence). The CDR3 is 15 residues long. Here the CDR3 DNA reads TGTGCCAGTAGTAGGGGCCGCACTAGCACAGATACGCAGTATTTT. Residues: CASSRGRTSTDTQYF.

The chain joins TRBV27 to TRBJ2-1; 12 bases agree with TRBD1. CDR1 is MNHEY, CDR2 SMNVEV, per germline (reference sequence). V was clipped by 10 bases and J by 0 bases; unmatched bases: 13. The CDR3 covers 18 residues. Written as DNA, the CDR3 is TGTGCCACCTCTGTGGGACAGGGGGCACGGAGCTCCTACAATGAGCAGTTCTTC. This sequence encodes CATSVGQGARSSYNEQFF.

The DNA of the CDR3 is TGTGCCAGCAGCTTGAACACGAACACTGAAGCTTTCTTT. It codes for CASSLNTNTEAFF. This chain links TRBV7-6 with TRBJ1-1; D is unclear. Germline V gives CDR1 SGHVS, CDR2 FNYEAQ. V lost 3 bases and J 1 base, leaving 6 bases between the germline ends. The CDR3 sequence is 13 residues long.

The chain is built from TRBV6-1 and TRBJ1-1; tentative D call: TRBD1 (5 bases). The V and J ends lost 2 bases and 1 base respectively, with 11 bases between them. There are 15 residues in the CDR3. CDR1 MNHNS and CDR2 SASEGT come from the germline V gene. The CDR3 is CASSELGEGNTEAFF. CDR3 DNA: TGTGCCAGCAGTGAATTGGGGGAGGGGAACACTGAAGCTTTCTTT.

Only one count was recorded for this clone. The chain is built from TRBV28 and TRBJ1-5; D is unclear. The germline V gene encodes CDR1 MDHEN and CDR2 SYDVKM. The CDR3 is 17 amino acids. Trimming left V 6 bases short and J 4 bases short, with 22 bases between. CDR3 DNA sequence: TGTGCCAGCAGCCCGTTTCATAGCCCCCGAAAAAATCAGCCCCAGCATTTT. Residues: CASSPFHSPRKNQPQHF.

The chain couples TRBV10-3 to TRBJ2-1, with 9 bases that match TRBD2. With V trimmed by 6 bases and J by 5 bases, 8 bases remained unmatched. CDR3 length equals 15 residues. Germline-derived CDR1 and CDR2 are ENHRY and SYGVKD. The CDR3 is CAIRNPSGTHNEQFF. CDR3 in DNA: TGTGCCATCAGGAATCCTAGCGGGACCCACAATGAGCAGTTCTTC.

The genes are TRBV7-9 and TRBJ1-5, with D tentatively TRBD1 (6 bases). The CDR3 contains 15 residues. V was clipped by 5 bases and J by 3 bases, with 14 bases between them. The germline V gene has CDR1 SEHNR and CDR2 FQNEAQ (reference sequence). DNA of the CDR3: TGTGCCAGCAGCCCCGGGCAGGGGTACAATCAGCCCCAGCATTTT. Its translation: CASSPGQGYNQPQHF.

The V gene is TRBV5-1, the J gene TRBJ2-1, with D possibly matching TRBD1 (6 bases). Trimming took 1 base from V and 8 from J, leaving 16 bases between them. This CDR3 region has 15 residues. From germline, CDR1 is SGHRS and CDR2 YFSETQ. CDR3 sequence: CASSLTPGVQDEQFF. The CDR3 region has the DNA TGCGCCAGCAGCTTGACGCCAGGGGTGCAGGATGAGCAGTTCTTC.

The chain recombines TRBV11-2 with TRBJ2-7; TRBD2 agrees at 12 bases. The CDR3 length is 15 residues. Germline V lookup: CDR1 SGHAT, CDR2 FQNNGV. The V and J ends lost 6 bases and 2 bases, in that order; junction bases with no gene match: 5. This CDR3 reads CASSSRLAGAYEQYV. The CDR3 nucleotides are TGTGCCAGCAGTTCCCGACTAGCGGGGGCCTACGAGCAGTACGTC.

This rearrangement joins TRBV5-1 to TRBJ2-5; a weak D match, TRBD2 (5 bases). The CDR3 extends over 13 amino acids. Trimming left V 4 bases short and J 5 bases short, with 12 bases between. In germline, CDR1 is SGHRS, CDR2 YFSETQ. The CDR3 sequence is CASSPPSGETQYF. The CDR3 DNA reads as TGCGCCAGCAGCCCTCCTTCGGGGGAGACCCAGTACTTC.

The rearrangement uses TRBV15 and TRBJ1-5, with a tentative D call TRBD1 (5 bases). Trimming cost V 0 bases and J 7 bases, with 19 bases left between them. Germline CDR1 is LNHNV and CDR2 is YYDKDF (reference sequence). This CDR3 has 17 residues. The CDR3: CATSRDGAGGREQPQHF. The CDR3 DNA is TGTGCCACCAGCAGAGATGGTGCGGGGGGGAGGGAGCAGCCCCAGCATTTT.

V usage is TRBV12-5 and J usage is TRBJ1-4; D is perhaps TRBD1 (6 bases). Germline CDR1 reads LGHNT; CDR2 reads FRNRAP. The V end was cut by 7 bases, the J end by 4 bases, with 19 bases between. CDR3 length: 16 amino acids. This chain's CDR3 is CASAHPGGPDNEKLFF. In DNA form, the CDR3 reads TGTGCTAGTGCCCACCCGGGGGGCCCCGATAATGAAAAACTGTTTTTT.

This clone occurred once. The chain carries TRBV30 and TRBJ1-1; 7 bases are a match to TRBD1. Germline CDR1 and CDR2: GTSNPN and SVGIG (reference sequence). This CDR3 region has 14 residues. J lost 0 bases, V lost 5 bases, and 6 bases had no gene match. Written as DNA, the CDR3 is TGTGCCTGGGGAAGGGGGCCGCTGAACACTGAAGCTTTCTTT. Translation gives CAWGRGPLNTEAFF.

The V and J genes are TRBV29-1 and TRBJ2-5; possible D gene TRBD2, 6 bases. Germline CDR1 is SQVTM and CDR2 is ANQGSEA. There are 13 residues in the CDR3. The V and J ends lost 6 bases and 5 bases respectively, with 16 bases between them. DNA of the CDR3: TGCAGCGTGCAGGGCCGGAGGGTGGAGACCCAGTACTTC. The encoded protein is CSVQGRRVETQYF.